Listed below are T cell receptor beta chains from one sample, sequenced in a study of blood T cell repertoires in COVID-19. The table came from immunoSEQ multiplex PCR; TCRdb's copy has only in-frame clones and leaves some out. The data hold a few hundred thousand clones, with more than 80% observed a single time. The sample taken for sequencing was PBMCs or T cells enriched from blood (not recorded which). The receptors here all came from a man aged 30 to 45 who had recovered from COVID-19. Each CDR3 is given with its conserved first and last residue. D genes are given only for firm matches. Clone size is given for some rows only: seen once, a few or many times, or a class if the clone is expanded.

D gene: TRBD1
V gene: TRBV9
J gene: TRBJ2-3
clone size: NA
CDR3 protein: CASSANTGTGRVDTQYF
CDR3 DNA: TGTGCCAGCAGCGCCAACACCGGGACAGGGCGGGTAGATACGCAGTATTTT

D gene: TRBD2
V gene: TRBV13
J gene: TRBJ2-5
clone size: NA
CDR3 protein: CASSWGLAGAGQETQYF
CDR3 DNA: TGTGCCAGCAGCTGGGGACTAGCGGGGGCCGGACAAGAGACCCAGTACTTC

D gene: TRBD1
V gene: TRBV28
J gene: TRBJ1-5
clone size: NA
CDR3 protein: CASSLQGGNQPQHF
CDR3 DNA: TGTGCCAGCAGTTTACAGGGGGGCAATCAGCCCCAGCATTTT

D gene: TRBD2
V gene: TRBV6-1
J gene: TRBJ2-2
clone size: NA
CDR3 protein: CASSEIGGATGELFF
CDR3 DNA: TGTGCCAGCAGTGAAATCGGGGGGGCGACCGGGGAGCTGTTTTTT

D gene: NA
V gene: TRBV9
J gene: TRBJ2-1
clone size: NA
CDR3 protein: CASSVVNRGGSEQFF
CDR3 DNA: TGTGCCAGCAGCGTAGTCAACAGGGGAGGTAGTGAGCAGTTCTTC

D gene: TRBD2
V gene: TRBV29-1
J gene: TRBJ2-1
clone size: few
CDR3 protein: CSVFPLTGAGGSSSYNEQFF
CDR3 DNA: TGCAGCGTTTTCCCCCTAACTGGAGCGGGGGGTAGTAGCTCCTACAATGAGCAGTTCTTC

D gene: NA
V gene: TRBV29-1
J gene: TRBJ1-1
clone size: NA
CDR3 protein: CSVYRMNTEAFF
CDR3 DNA: TGCAGCGTTTACAGGATGAACACTGAAGCTTTCTTT

D gene: NA
V gene: TRBV12-3/TRBV12-4
J gene: TRBJ1-1
clone size: NA
CDR3 protein: CASSSGTNEAFF
CDR3 DNA: TGTGCCAGCAGTTCCGGGACAAATGAAGCTTTCTTT

D gene: TRBD1
V gene: TRBV30
J gene: TRBJ2-3
clone size: NA
CDR3 protein: CAWSSKQGTDTQYF
CDR3 DNA: TGTGCCTGGAGCTCGAAACAGGGGACGGATACGCAGTATTTT

D gene: TRBD1
V gene: TRBV27
J gene: TRBJ2-7
clone size: once
CDR3 protein: CASRYRDRGIYEQYF
CDR3 DNA: TGTGCCAGCAGATATCGGGACAGGGGAATCTACGAGCAGTACTTC

D gene: TRBD2
V gene: TRBV6-5
J gene: TRBJ2-2
clone size: NA
CDR3 protein: CASRGPREGGELFF
CDR3 DNA: TGTGCCAGCAGAGGGCCCCGGGAGGGTGGGGAGCTGTTTTTT

D gene: NA
V gene: TRBV30
J gene: TRBJ1-3
clone size: NA
CDR3 protein: CAWRLSPGNTIYF
CDR3 DNA: TGTGCCTGGAGACTGTCGCCTGGAAACACCATATATTTT

D gene: NA
V gene: TRBV15
J gene: TRBJ1-1
clone size: NA
CDR3 protein: CATSRDRGQRAEAFF
CDR3 DNA: TGTGCCACCAGCAGAGATCGAGGACAGAGGGCTGAAGCTTTCTTT

D gene: TRBD1
V gene: TRBV6-5
J gene: TRBJ2-7
clone size: NA
CDR3 protein: CASRRGQGLNEQYF
CDR3 DNA: TGTGCCAGCAGACGGGGACAGGGGTTGAACGAGCAGTACTTC

D gene: NA
V gene: TRBV9
J gene: TRBJ2-1
clone size: NA
CDR3 protein: CASSVEGGSYNEQFF
CDR3 DNA: TGTGCCAGCAGCGTAGAAGGGGGATCCTACAATGAGCAGTTCTTC

D gene: NA
V gene: TRBV24-1
J gene: TRBJ2-2
clone size: NA
CDR3 protein: CATSDRTALNTGELFF
CDR3 DNA: TGTGCCACCAGTGATAGGACAGCGTTGAACACCGGGGAGCTGTTTTTT

D gene: NA
V gene: TRBV6-6
J gene: TRBJ1-1
clone size: NA
CDR3 protein: CASSSGSGTEAFF
CDR3 DNA: TGTGCCAGCAGTTCGGGTTCTGGCACTGAAGCTTTCTTT

D gene: TRBD2
V gene: TRBV7-9
J gene: TRBJ2-2
clone size: few
CDR3 protein: CASSSIGGLAGNTGELFF
CDR3 DNA: TGTGCCAGCAGCTCGATAGGGGGACTAGCGGGAAACACCGGGGAGCTGTTTTTT

D gene: NA
V gene: TRBV11-2
J gene: TRBJ1-3
clone size: NA
CDR3 protein: CASSFNRDTGNTIYF
CDR3 DNA: TGTGCCAGCAGCTTTAACCGGGACACTGGAAACACCATATATTTT

D gene: NA
V gene: TRBV5-5
J gene: TRBJ2-3
clone size: NA
CDR3 protein: CASSLAYVGGPSTDTQYF
CDR3 DNA: TGTGCCAGCAGCTTAGCTTATGTCGGCGGGCCAAGCACAGATACGCAGTATTTT

D gene: NA
V gene: TRBV19
J gene: TRBJ2-3
clone size: NA
CDR3 protein: CASGLGGLADTQYF
CDR3 DNA: TGTGCCAGTGGACTAGGGGGACTCGCAGATACGCAGTATTTT

D gene: TRBD2
V gene: TRBV18
J gene: TRBJ2-1
clone size: NA
CDR3 protein: CASSPGLDINEQFF
CDR3 DNA: TGTGCCAGCTCACCCGGACTAGATATCAATGAGCAGTTCTTC

D gene: TRBD1
V gene: TRBV2
J gene: TRBJ1-6
clone size: NA
CDR3 protein: CARGTGERNSPLHF
CDR3 DNA: TGTGCCAGAGGGACAGGAGAAAGGAATTCACCCCTCCACTTT

D gene: TRBD1
V gene: TRBV7-8
J gene: TRBJ2-7
clone size: NA
CDR3 protein: CASSFRRTGSLYEQYF
CDR3 DNA: TGTGCCAGCAGCTTCCGCCGGACAGGGTCTTTGTACGAGCAGTACTTC

D gene: TRBD1
V gene: TRBV27
J gene: TRBJ1-4
clone size: once
CDR3 protein: CASSRDRGREKLFF
CDR3 DNA: TGTGCCAGCAGCCGGGACAGGGGAAGAGAAAAACTGTTTTTT

D gene: TRBD2
V gene: TRBV7-9
J gene: TRBJ2-4
clone size: NA
CDR3 protein: CASSLGLADRPIAKNIQYF
CDR3 DNA: TGTGCCAGCAGCTTGGGACTAGCGGATAGGCCGATAGCCAAAAACATTCAGTACTTC

D gene: NA
V gene: TRBV5-4
J gene: TRBJ1-6
clone size: NA
CDR3 protein: CASSLVQGANNSPLHF
CDR3 DNA: TGTGCCAGCAGCTTGGTCCAGGGCGCAAATAATTCACCCCTCCACTTT

D gene: TRBD2
V gene: TRBV3-1/TRBV3-2
J gene: TRBJ2-3
clone size: NA
CDR3 protein: CASSQGTSGRADTQYF
CDR3 DNA: TGTGCCAGCAGCCAAGGGACTAGCGGGAGGGCAGATACGCAGTATTTT

D gene: NA
V gene: TRBV7-9
J gene: TRBJ1-2
clone size: NA
CDR3 protein: CASSTTGLDVGYTF
CDR3 DNA: TGTGCCAGCAGTACAACAGGGCTAGACGTCGGCTACACCTTC

D gene: NA
V gene: TRBV25-1
J gene: TRBJ2-7
clone size: NA
CDR3 protein: CASTGDYEQYF
CDR3 DNA: TGTGCCAGCACGGGGGATTACGAGCAGTACTTC

D gene: NA
V gene: TRBV27
J gene: TRBJ1-1
clone size: NA
CDR3 protein: CASSQQGFGSTEAFF
CDR3 DNA: TGTGCCAGCAGTCAGCAGGGGTTTGGGAGCACTGAAGCTTTCTTT

D gene: TRBD1
V gene: TRBV19
J gene: TRBJ1-1
clone size: NA
CDR3 protein: CASTPGQGITEAFF
CDR3 DNA: TGTGCCAGTACCCCGGGACAGGGTATCACTGAAGCTTTCTTT

D gene: NA
V gene: TRBV6-2/TRBV6-3
J gene: TRBJ2-1
clone size: NA
CDR3 protein: CASSKQRRVYNEQFF
CDR3 DNA: TGTGCCAGCAGCAAACAGCGCAGGGTATACAATGAGCAGTTCTTC

D gene: NA
V gene: TRBV10-3
J gene: TRBJ2-7
clone size: NA
CDR3 protein: CAIRSLRGEGYEQYF
CDR3 DNA: TGTGCCATCAGGAGTCTCAGGGGTGAGGGATACGAGCAGTACTTC

D gene: NA
V gene: TRBV13
J gene: TRBJ1-1
clone size: few
CDR3 protein: CASRQNTEAFF
CDR3 DNA: TGTGCCAGCAGACAAAACACTGAAGCTTTCTTT

D gene: NA
V gene: TRBV2
J gene: TRBJ2-1
clone size: NA
CDR3 protein: CASSEVYSSYNEQFF
CDR3 DNA: TGTGCCAGCAGTGAAGTCTACAGCTCCTACAATGAGCAGTTCTTC